A single TCR beta chain is shown here with its context. This specimen comes from a study of blood T cell repertoires in COVID-19. Study overall: Both acute and convalescent COVID-19 samples were obtained from the United States, Italy and Spain. T cells, B-cell-depleted T cells, or PBMCs provided the cDNA or gDNA that served as material.

The protocol was immunoSEQ multiplex PCR, while the TCRdb copy is restricted to in-frame clones and leaves out a portion. Of approximately 200,000 clones detected, approximately 90% appear once; the ten largest clones hold approximately 1.1%. This CDR3 has 17 amino acids. Germline CDR1 GTSNPN, CDR2 SVGIG (reference sequence). V was shortened by 4 bases and J by 6 bases, with 25 bases between the two germline ends. J is TRBJ2-1 and V is TRBV30; possibly TRBD1 for D (5 bases). The sequencing input was peripheral blood. This sequence was found in a man between 25 and 39 years old with acute or convalescent COVID-19. CDR3 sequence reads: CAWKVFQGAAELNEQFF. The CDR3 DNA reads as TGTGCCTGGAAAGTATTCCAAGGGGCTGCTGAACTCAATGAGCAGTTCTTC. Variable domain in full (rest from reference TRBV30 and TRBJ2-1): SQTIHQWPATLVQPVGSPLSLECTVEGTSNPNLYWYRQAAGRGLQLLFYSVGIGQISSEVPQNLSASRPQDRQFILSSKKLLLSDSGFYLCAWKVFQGAAELNEQFFGPGTRLTVL.